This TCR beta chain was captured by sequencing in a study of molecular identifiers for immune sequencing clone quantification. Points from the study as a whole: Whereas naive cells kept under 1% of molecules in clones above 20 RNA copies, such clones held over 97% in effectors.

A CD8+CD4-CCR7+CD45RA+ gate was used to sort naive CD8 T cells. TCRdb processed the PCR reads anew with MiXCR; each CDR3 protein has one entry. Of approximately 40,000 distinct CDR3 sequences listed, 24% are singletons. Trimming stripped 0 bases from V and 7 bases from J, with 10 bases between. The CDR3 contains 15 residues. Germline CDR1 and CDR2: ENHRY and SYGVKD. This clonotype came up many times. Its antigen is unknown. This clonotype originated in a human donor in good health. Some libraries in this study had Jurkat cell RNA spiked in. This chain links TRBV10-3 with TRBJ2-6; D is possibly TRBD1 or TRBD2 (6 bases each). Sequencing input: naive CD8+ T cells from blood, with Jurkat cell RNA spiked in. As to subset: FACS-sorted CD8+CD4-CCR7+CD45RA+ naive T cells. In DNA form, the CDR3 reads TGTGCCATCAGTGAGTCGAAGGGGGGAGCCAACGTCCTGACTTTC. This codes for CAISESKGGANVLTF.